This T cell receptor beta chain was found in a study of blood T cell repertoires in COVID-19. As for the study in general: Specimens from acute and convalescent COVID-19 originated in the United States, Italy and Spain. T cells, B-cell-depleted T cells, or PBMCs supplied cDNA or gDNA.

Authors' methods: Reference gene primer amplification yielded estimated nucleated cell counts. Repertoires were generated with immunoSEQ multiplex PCR, while TCRdb's copy carries only in-frame clones and drops some. The V and J calls and clone size are taken from that table; D and trimming were inferred from the DNA. The repertoire holds 200,000 or so clones, with approximately 79% as singletons. What was sequenced was peripheral blood. This receptor was obtained from a human donor in a cohort sampled during active COVID-19.

CDR3 sequence reads: CASSLEGLAAEQYF. CDR3 in DNA: TGTGCCAGCAGCTTAGAAGGACTAGCGGCCGAGCAGTACTTC. The chain links TRBV7-2 to TRBJ2-7, with 10 bases fitting TRBD2. The CDR3 totals 14 residues. The trim removed 1 base at V and 6 bases at J, leaving 3 bases unmatched. CDR1 is SGHTA, CDR2 FQGNSA, per germline.